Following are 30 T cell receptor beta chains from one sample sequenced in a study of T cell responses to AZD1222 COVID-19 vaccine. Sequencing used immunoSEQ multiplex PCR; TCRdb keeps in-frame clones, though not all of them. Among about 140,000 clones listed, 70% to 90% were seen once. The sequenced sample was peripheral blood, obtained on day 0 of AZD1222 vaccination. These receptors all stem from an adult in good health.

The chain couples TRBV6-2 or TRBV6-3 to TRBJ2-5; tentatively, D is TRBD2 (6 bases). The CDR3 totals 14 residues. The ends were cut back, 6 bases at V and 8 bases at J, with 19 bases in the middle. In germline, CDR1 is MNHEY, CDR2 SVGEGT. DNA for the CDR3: TGTGCCAGCAGCGCTACGGAGGGGCCAGATACCCAGTACTTC. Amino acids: CASSATEGPDTQYF.

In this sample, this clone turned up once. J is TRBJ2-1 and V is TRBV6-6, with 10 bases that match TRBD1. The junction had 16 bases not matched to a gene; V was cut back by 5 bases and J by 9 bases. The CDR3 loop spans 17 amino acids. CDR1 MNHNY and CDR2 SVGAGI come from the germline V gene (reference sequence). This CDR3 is CASSPPPGTGDLGEQFF. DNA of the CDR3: TGTGCCAGCAGTCCCCCCCCCGGGACAGGGGACCTTGGTGAGCAGTTCTTC.

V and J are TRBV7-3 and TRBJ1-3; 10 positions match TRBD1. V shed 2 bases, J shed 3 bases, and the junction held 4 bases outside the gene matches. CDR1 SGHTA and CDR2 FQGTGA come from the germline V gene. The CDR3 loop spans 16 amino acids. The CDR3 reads CASSLLGTGDGNTIYF. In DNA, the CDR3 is TGTGCCAGCAGCTTACTGGGGACAGGGGATGGAAACACCATATATTTT.

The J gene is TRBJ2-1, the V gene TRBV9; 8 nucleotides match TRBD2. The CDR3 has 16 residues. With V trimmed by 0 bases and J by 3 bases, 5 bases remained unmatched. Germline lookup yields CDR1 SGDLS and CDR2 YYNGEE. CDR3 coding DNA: TGTGCCAGCAGCGTAGAAGCGGGAGCCGTCTACAATGAGCAGTTCTTC. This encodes CASSVEAGAVYNEQFF.

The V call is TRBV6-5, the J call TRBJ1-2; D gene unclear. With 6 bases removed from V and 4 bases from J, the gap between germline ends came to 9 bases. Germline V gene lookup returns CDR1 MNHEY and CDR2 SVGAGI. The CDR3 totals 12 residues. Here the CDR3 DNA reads TGTGCCAGCAGGGACGAATTCTATGGCTACACCTTC. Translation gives CASRDEFYGYTF.

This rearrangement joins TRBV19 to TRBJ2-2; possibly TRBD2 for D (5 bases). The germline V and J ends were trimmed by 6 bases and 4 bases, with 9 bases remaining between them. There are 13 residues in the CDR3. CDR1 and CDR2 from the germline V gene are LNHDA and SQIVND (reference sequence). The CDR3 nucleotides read TGTGCCAGTAGGGGGAGAGGCACCGGGGAGCTGTTTTTT. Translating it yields CASRGRGTGELFF.

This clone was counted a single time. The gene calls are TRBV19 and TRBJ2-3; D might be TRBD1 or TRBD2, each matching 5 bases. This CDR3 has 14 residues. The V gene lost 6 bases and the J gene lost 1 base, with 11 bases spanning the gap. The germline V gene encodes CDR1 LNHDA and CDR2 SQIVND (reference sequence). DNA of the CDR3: TGTGCCAGTAGCGACAGCGGACGCACAGATACGCAGTATTTT. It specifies CASSDSGRTDTQYF.

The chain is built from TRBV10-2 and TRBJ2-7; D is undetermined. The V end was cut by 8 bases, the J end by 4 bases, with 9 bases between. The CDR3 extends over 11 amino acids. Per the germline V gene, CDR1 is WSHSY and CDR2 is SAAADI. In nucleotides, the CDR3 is TGCGCCAGCCGAGCTTCTTACGAGCAGTACTTC. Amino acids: CASRASYEQYF.

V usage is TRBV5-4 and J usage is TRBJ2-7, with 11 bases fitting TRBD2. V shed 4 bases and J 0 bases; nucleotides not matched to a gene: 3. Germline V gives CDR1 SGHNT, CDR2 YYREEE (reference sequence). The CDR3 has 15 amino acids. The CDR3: CASSPSGRTSYEQYF. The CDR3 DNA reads TGTGCCAGCAGCCCTAGCGGGAGGACCTCCTACGAGCAGTACTTC.

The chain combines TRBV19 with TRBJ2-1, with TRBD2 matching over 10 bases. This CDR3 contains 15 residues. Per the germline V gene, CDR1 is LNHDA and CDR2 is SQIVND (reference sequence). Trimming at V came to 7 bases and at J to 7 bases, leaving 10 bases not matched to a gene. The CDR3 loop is CASKSGRAVMNEQFF. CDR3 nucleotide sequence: TGTGCCAGTAAGAGCGGGAGGGCCGTCATGAATGAGCAGTTCTTC.

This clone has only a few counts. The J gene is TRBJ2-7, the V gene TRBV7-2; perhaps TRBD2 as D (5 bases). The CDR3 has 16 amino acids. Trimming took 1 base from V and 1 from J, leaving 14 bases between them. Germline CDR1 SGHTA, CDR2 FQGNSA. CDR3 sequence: CASSLVFLARSYEQYF. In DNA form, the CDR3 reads TGTGCCAGCAGCTTAGTGTTCCTAGCCAGATCCTACGAGCAGTACTTC.

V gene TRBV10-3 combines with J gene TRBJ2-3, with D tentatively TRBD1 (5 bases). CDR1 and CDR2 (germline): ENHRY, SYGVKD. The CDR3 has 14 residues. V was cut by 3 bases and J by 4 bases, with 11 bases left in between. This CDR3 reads CAISEPEGADTQYF. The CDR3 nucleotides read TGTGCCATCAGTGAACCGGAAGGGGCAGATACGCAGTATTTT.

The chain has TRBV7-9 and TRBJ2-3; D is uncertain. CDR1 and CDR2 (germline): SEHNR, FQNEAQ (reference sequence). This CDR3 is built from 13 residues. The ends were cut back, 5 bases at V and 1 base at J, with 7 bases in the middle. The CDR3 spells CASSSRGTDTQYF. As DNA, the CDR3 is TGTGCCAGCAGCAGTCGGGGCACAGATACGCAGTATTTT.

CDR3: CSARTGGYTF. The CDR3, as DNA: TGCAGTGCTAGGACTGGGGGCTACACCTTC. This chain links TRBV20-1 with TRBJ1-2; D not certain. CDR1 and CDR2 (germline): DFQATT, SNEGSKA (reference sequence). V was pared by 3 bases and J by 8 bases, with 7 bases between. The CDR3 runs 10 residues.

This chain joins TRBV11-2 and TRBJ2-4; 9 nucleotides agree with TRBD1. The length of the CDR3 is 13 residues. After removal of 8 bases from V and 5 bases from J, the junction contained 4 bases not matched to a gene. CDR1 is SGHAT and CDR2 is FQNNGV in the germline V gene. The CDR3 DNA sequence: TGTGCCAGCTGTAGGACAGGGGAAAACATTCAGTACTTC. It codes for CASCRTGENIQYF.

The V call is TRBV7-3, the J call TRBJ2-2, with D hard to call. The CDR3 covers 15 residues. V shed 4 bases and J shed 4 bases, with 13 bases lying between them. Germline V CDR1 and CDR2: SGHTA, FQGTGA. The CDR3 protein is CASSSEISGTGELFF. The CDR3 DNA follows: TGTGCCAGCAGCTCGGAAATTTCGGGCACCGGGGAGCTGTTTTTT.

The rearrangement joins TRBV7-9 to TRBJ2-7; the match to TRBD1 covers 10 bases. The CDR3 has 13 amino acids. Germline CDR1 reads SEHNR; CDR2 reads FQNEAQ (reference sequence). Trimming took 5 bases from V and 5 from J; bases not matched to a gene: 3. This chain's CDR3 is CASSLGTGDEQYF. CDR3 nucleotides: TGTGCCAGCAGCCTCGGGACAGGGGACGAGCAGTACTTC.

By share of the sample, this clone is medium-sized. The CDR3 here is CASTLAGQLSYEQYF. The CDR3 DNA reads TGTGCCAGCACTCTCGCTGGGCAGCTCTCCTACGAGCAGTACTTC. The chain combines TRBV28 with TRBJ2-7, with unresolved D. Germline CDR1 and CDR2: MDHEN and SYDVKM. The CDR3 sequence is 15 residues long. Trimming removed 7 bases at V and 0 bases at J, with 16 bases between.

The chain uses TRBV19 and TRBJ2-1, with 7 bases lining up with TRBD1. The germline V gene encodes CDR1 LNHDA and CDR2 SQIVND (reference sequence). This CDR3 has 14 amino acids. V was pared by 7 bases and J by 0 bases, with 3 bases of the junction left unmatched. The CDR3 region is CASKGQPSYNEQFF. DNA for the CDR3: TGTGCCAGTAAGGGACAGCCCTCCTACAATGAGCAGTTCTTC.

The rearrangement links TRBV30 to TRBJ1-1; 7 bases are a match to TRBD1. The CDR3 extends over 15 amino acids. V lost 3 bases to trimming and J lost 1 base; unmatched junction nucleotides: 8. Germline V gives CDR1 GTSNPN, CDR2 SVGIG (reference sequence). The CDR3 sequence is CAWSYPDRKNTEAFF. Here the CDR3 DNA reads TGTGCCTGGAGCTACCCGGACAGGAAGAACACTGAAGCTTTCTTT.

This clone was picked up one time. The CDR3 DNA sequence: TGCGCCAGCAGCATAGACACAGCAACTAATGAAAAACTGTTTTTT. It yields the protein CASSIDTATNEKLFF. The chain recombines TRBV5-1 with TRBJ1-4; no clear D gene. CDR1 SGHRS and CDR2 YFSETQ come from the germline V gene. Trimming left V 4 bases short and J 0 bases short, with 10 bases between. CDR3 length: 15 residues.

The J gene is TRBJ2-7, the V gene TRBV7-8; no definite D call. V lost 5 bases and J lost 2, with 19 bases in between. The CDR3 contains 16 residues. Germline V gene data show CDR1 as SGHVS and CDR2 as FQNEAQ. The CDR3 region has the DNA TGTGCCAGCAGCCCGAACCCATGGACGGCAACCTACGAGCAGTACTTC. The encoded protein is CASSPNPWTATYEQYF.

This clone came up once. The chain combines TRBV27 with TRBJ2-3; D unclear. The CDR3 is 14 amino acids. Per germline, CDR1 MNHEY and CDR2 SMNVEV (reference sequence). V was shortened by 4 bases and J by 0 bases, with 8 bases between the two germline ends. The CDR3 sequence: CASSSSSSTDTQYF. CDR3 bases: TGTGCCAGCAGTTCGTCGTCTAGCACAGATACGCAGTATTTT.

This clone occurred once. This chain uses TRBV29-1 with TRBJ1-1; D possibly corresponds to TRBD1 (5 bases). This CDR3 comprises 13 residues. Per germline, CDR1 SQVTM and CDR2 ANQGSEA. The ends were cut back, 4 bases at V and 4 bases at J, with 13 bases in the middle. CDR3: CSVGWGSFTEAFF. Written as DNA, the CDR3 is TGCAGCGTTGGTTGGGGGTCGTTCACTGAAGCTTTCTTT. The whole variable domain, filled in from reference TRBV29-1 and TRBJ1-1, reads SAVISQKPSRDICQRGTSLTIQCQVDSQVTMMFWYRQQPGQSLTLIATANQGSEATYESGFVIDKFPISRPNLTFSTLTVSNMSPEDSSIYLCSVGWGSFTEAFFGQGTRLTVV.

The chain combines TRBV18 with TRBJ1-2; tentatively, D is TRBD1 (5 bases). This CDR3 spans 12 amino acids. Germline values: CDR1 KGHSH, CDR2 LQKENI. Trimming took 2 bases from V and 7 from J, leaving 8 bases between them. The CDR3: CASSPGRAGYTF. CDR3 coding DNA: TGTGCCAGCTCACCAGGCAGGGCTGGCTACACCTTC. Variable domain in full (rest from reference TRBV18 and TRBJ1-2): NAGVMQNPRHLVRRRGQEARLRCSPMKGHSHVYWYRQLPEEGLKFMVYLQKENIIDESGMPKERFSAEFPKEGPSILRIQQVVRGDSAAYFCASSPGRAGYTFGSGTRLTVV.

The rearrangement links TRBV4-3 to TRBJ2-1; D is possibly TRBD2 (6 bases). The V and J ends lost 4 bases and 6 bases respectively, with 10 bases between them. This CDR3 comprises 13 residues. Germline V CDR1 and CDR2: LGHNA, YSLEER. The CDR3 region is CASSLTSSNEQFF. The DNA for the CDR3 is TGCGCCAGCAGCCTGACTAGTTCCAATGAGCAGTTCTTC.

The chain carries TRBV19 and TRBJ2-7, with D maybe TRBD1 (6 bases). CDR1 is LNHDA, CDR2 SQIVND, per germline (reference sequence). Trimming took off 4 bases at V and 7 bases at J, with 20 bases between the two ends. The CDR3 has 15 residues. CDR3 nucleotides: TGTGCCAGTAGTACGGCTGACAGGTCCCCAGGGGAGCAGTACTTC. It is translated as CASSTADRSPGEQYF.

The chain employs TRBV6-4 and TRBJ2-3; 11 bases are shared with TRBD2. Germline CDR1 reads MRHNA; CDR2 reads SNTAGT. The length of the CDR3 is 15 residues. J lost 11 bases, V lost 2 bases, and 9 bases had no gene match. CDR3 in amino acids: CASSDTLAGESEQYF. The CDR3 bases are TGTGCCAGCAGTGACACACTAGCGGGGGAAAGTGAGCAGTATTTT.

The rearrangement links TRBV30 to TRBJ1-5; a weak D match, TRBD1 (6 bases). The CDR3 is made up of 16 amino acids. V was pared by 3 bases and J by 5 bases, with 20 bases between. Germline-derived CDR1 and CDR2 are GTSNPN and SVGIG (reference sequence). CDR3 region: CAWSGQYGGRDQPQHF. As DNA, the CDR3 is TGTGCCTGGAGCGGGCAATACGGGGGGCGGGATCAGCCCCAGCATTTT.

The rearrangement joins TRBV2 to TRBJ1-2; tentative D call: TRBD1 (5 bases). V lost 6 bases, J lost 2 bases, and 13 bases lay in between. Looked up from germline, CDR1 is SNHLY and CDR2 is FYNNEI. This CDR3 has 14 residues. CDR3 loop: CASRGGTGNYGYTF. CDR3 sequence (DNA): TGTGCCAGCAGGGGTGGGACGGGGAACTATGGCTACACCTTC.